The 17 T cell receptor beta chains below were found in one sample sequenced in a study of CD8 T cells in ankylosing spondylitis (dated by TCRdb to 2016 to 2017). The study at large found these results: A TCR beta motif of about eight highly homologous amino acid variants appeared characteristic of blood from ankylosing spondylitis patients.

The library was prepared using 5' RACE. The sample was run on an Illumina HiSeq 2500. TCRdb handled the public reads itself, with Q25 trimming in fastp and clone calling in MiXCR, and kept productive beta chains. Every entry covers one CDR3 protein and lists the most common genes and DNA from its rows. This sample comprises about 800,000 distinct CDR3 sequences, 10% to 15% of them detected only once. The ten largest clones capture approximately 0.5% of the sample. Antigens for these TCRs are unknown. Sample: blood, either unsorted or a sorted T cell fraction (not recorded which). All receptors derive from a male donor with ankylosing spondylitis.

This clonotype was observed a handful of times. The genes are TRBV15 and TRBJ2-3; 14 bases agree with TRBD2. J lost 10 bases, V lost 2 bases, and 8 bases had no gene match. The CDR3 is 16 residues long. Looked up from germline, CDR1 is LNHNV and CDR2 is YYDKDF (reference sequence). The CDR3 here is CATSRQTSGRAEAQYF. The CDR3 nucleotides are TGTGCCACCAGCAGACAGACTAGCGGGAGGGCCGAGGCGCAGTATTTT.

This clonotype was seen repeatedly, ten times or more. In DNA, the CDR3 is TGTGCCAGCAGTGACCTACCTAGAGGACAGTTTGATGGCTACACCTTC. Translating gives CASSDLPRGQFDGYTF. This chain connects TRBV2 to TRBJ1-2, with a weak D call TRBD1 (6 bases). This CDR3 has 16 residues. With 3 bases removed from V and 6 bases from J, the gap between germline ends came to 20 bases. CDR1 is SNHLY and CDR2 is FYNNEI in the germline V gene.

This clonotype occurred many times. The chain has TRBV5-6 and TRBJ2-7, with unresolved D. Germline V lookup: CDR1 SGHDT, CDR2 YYEEEE. The germline V and J ends were trimmed by 4 bases and 5 bases, with 25 bases remaining between them. CDR3 length: 17 amino acids. The CDR3 loop reads CASSASIRTTTPDEQYF. As DNA, the CDR3 is TGTGCCAGCAGCGCGTCAATCCGAACAACGACCCCTGACGAGCAGTACTTC.

The V call is TRBV11-2, the J call TRBJ2-2; unclear D gene. Germline values: CDR1 SGHAT, CDR2 FQNNGV. V was clipped by 6 bases and J by 1 base, with 12 bases between them. This CDR3 region has 15 residues. The CDR3 is CASRIWVENTGELFF. In DNA form, the CDR3 reads TGTGCCAGCAGAATCTGGGTTGAGAACACCGGGGAGCTGTTTTTT.

In this sample, this clonotype turned up a few times. This chain links TRBV5-1 with TRBJ2-5; perhaps TRBD2 as D (6 bases). Per the germline V gene, CDR1 is SGHRS and CDR2 is YFSETQ. CDR3 length equals 13 residues. Trimming left V 3 bases short and J 2 bases short, with 8 bases between. The CDR3 region is CASSSGDQETQYF. Written as DNA, the CDR3 is TGCGCCAGCAGCTCGGGGGATCAAGAGACCCAGTACTTC.

This clonotype was picked up a small number of times. V gene TRBV10-3 combines with J gene TRBJ1-2, with TRBD1 matching over 7 bases. Germline trimming cut 5 bases from V and 2 bases from J; bases unmatched to any gene: 8. The CDR3 consists of 15 residues. CDR1 and CDR2 from the germline V gene are ENHRY and SYGVKD. This CDR3 reads CAISSTGYSNYGYTF. The CDR3 DNA sequence: TGTGCCATCAGTTCGACAGGGTACTCAAACTATGGCTACACCTTC.

This clonotype was seen a handful of times. The gene calls are TRBV14 and TRBJ1-1; D remains ambiguous. CDR3 length: 13 amino acids. V lost 3 bases to trimming and J lost 7 bases, with 12 bases between them. Germline V gene sequence: CDR1 SGHDN, CDR2 FVKESK. The CDR3: CASSHLKALEAFF. The CDR3 DNA reads TGTGCCAGCAGCCACTTGAAAGCCCTTGAAGCTTTCTTT.

This clonotype appeared a few times. V gene TRBV4-3 combines with J gene TRBJ2-5; TRBD1 matches at 7 bases. Unmatched junction bases numbered 8, after V lost 0 bases and J lost 1 base. CDR3 length equals 17 residues. CDR1 is LGHNA and CDR2 is YSLEER in the germline V gene. This CDR3 is CASSQDPFRDSQETQYF. In nucleotides, the CDR3 is TGCGCCAGCAGCCAAGATCCCTTCCGGGACAGCCAAGAGACCCAGTACTTC.

This clonotype was found many times. The rearrangement uses TRBV6-2 or TRBV6-3 and TRBJ1-5; no definite D call. The CDR3 is 13 amino acids. Germline-derived CDR1 and CDR2 are MNHEY and SVGEGT. V lost 2 bases, J lost 4 bases, and 6 bases lay in between. The CDR3 sequence: CASSYRVNQPQHF. CDR3 nucleotide sequence: TGTGCCAGCAGTTACAGGGTAAATCAGCCCCAGCATTTT.

The genes are TRBV10-1 and TRBJ2-5, with 11 bases that match TRBD2. CDR3 length: 16 amino acids. J was trimmed by 1 base and V by 3 bases; bases with no gene match: 4. CDR1 WNHNN and CDR2 SYGVQD come from the germline V gene (reference sequence). In DNA, the CDR3 is TGCGCCAGCAGTGAACCTGGACTAGCGGGCCAAGAGACCCAGTACTTC. This codes for CASSEPGLAGQETQYF.

This clonotype showed up just a few times. The rearrangement uses TRBV6-2 or TRBV6-3 and TRBJ1-1; D perhaps matches TRBD1 (5 bases). Trimming cost V 2 bases and J 10 bases, with 20 bases left between them. The CDR3 totals 15 residues. Germline CDR1 MNHEY, CDR2 SVGEGT. Written as DNA, the CDR3 is TGTGCCAGCAGTTACGTCGGACATCAAACCCCAGGAGCTTTCTTT. This sequence encodes CASSYVGHQTPGAFF.

This clonotype came up a few times. The rearrangement links TRBV20-1 to TRBJ1-4; no firm D call. The CDR3 is 13 residues long. Trimming took 4 bases from V and 8 from J, leaving 14 bases between them. CDR1 and CDR2 (germline): DFQATT, SNEGSKA (reference sequence). As DNA, the CDR3 is TGCAGTGCTAAATTAGCCTCCCCCGAAAAACTGTTTTTT. Translating gives CSAKLASPEKLFF.

This clonotype was counted ten times or more. The chain uses TRBV20-1 and TRBJ2-3, with 7 bases that match TRBD2. The CDR3 covers 15 residues. The germline V gene encodes CDR1 DFQATT and CDR2 SNEGSKA (reference sequence). J was trimmed by 4 bases and V by 6 bases; bases with no gene match: 13. The CDR3 DNA is TGCAGTGCGCCTAGACTAGCTCCCTCTCCAGATACGCAGTATTTT. This translates into CSAPRLAPSPDTQYF.

This clonotype was counted at least ten times. The chain is built from TRBV27 and TRBJ2-7; D assignment may be TRBD1 or TRBD2 (5 bases each). This CDR3 comprises 13 residues. V was shortened by 5 bases and J by 3 bases, with 11 bases between the two germline ends. Per the germline V gene, CDR1 is MNHEY and CDR2 is SMNVEV (reference sequence). CDR3 sequence (DNA): TGTGCCAGCAGTGGACACGGGATCTACGAGCAGTACTTC. The encoded protein is CASSGHGIYEQYF.

The CDR3 spells CASSPGPEDEQYF. DNA for the CDR3: TGTGCCAGCTCACCGGGGCCCGAGGACGAGCAGTACTTC. The gene calls are TRBV18 and TRBJ2-7; the D gene is possibly TRBD1 (5 bases). Germline CDR1 KGHSH, CDR2 LQKENI. The CDR3 runs 13 residues. Trimming pared 3 bases from V and 5 bases from J, leaving 11 bases between.

As for this clonotype: This clone may be a read error of a much larger clone one base away. The rearrangement joins TRBV6-5 to TRBJ1-1; D ambiguous. V was clipped by 6 bases and J by 1 base, with 6 bases between them. CDR1 and CDR2 (germline): MNHEY, SVGAGI. The CDR3 is 12 amino acids. The CDR3 is CASSTENTEAFF. The CDR3 DNA follows: TGTGCCAGCAGCACAGAGAACACTGAAGCTTTCTTT.

This clonotype was observed a handful of times. This chain uses TRBV12-3 or TRBV12-4 with TRBJ2-1; TRBD2 matches 15 bases. This CDR3 contains 16 residues. V lost 4 bases, J lost 7 bases, and 5 bases stayed unmatched. The CDR3 reads CASSSSGTSGRNEQFF. For the CDR3, the DNA is TGTGCCAGCAGTTCCTCCGGGACTAGCGGGAGGAATGAGCAGTTCTTC.